The clone carrying this T cell receptor beta chain occurred a few times. The antigen is undetermined. The treatment is: roughly 11-day PBMC culture with coronavirus spike peptide pools or control peptides (ViraFEST assay). Researchers collected the unexposed donor's CD4+ T cells before the COVID-19 pandemic (2011-2018). Peptide pool stimulation in ViraFEST expanded antigen-specific T cells, whose TCRs were then sequenced. An Oncomine TCR Beta short-read assay was used to sequence the DNA from cultured CD4+ T cells. TCRdb itself ran the PCR reads through MiXCR, one entry per CDR3 protein. The sample shows 5,500 to 8,000 distinct CDR3 sequences, approximately 55% of them seen only once. These data come from a study of vaccination and CD4 T cells after COVID-19. Study-level points and caveats: Spike mono-reactivity was found in 304 of the 307 vaccine-specific clones identified in convalescent patients.

Germline lookup yields CDR1 DFQATT and CDR2 SNEGSKA (reference sequence). Trimming took 6 bases from V and 7 from J, leaving 16 bases between them. The length of the CDR3 is 13 residues. Sequencing was performed on CD4+ T cells from blood, cultured in vitro. The chain links TRBV20-1 to TRBJ1-5; D not resolved. This clonotype was sampled from a human donor in good health. CDR3 amino acids: CSAYQTDGQPQHF. DNA of the CDR3: TGCAGTGCCTACCAGACGGACGGGCAGCCCCAGCATTTT.